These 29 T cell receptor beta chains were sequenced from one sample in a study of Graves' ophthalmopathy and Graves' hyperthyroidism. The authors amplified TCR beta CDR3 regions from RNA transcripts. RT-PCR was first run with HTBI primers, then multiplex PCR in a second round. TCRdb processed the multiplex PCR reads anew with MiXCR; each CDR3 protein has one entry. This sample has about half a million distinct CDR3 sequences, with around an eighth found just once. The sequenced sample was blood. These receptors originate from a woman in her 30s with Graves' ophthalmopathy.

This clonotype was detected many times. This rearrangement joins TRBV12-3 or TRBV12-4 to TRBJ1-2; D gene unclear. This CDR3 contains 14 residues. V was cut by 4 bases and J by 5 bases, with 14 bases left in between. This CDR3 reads CASSSSDGKYGYTF. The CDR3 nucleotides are TGTGCCAGCAGTTCGTCGGACGGGAAATATGGCTACACCTTC.

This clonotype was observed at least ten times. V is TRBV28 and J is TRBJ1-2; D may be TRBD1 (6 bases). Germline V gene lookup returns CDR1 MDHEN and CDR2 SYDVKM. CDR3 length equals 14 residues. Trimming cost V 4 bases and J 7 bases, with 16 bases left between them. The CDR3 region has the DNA TGTGCCAGCAGTTCGATACGGACAGTTTCTGGCTACACCTTC. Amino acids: CASSSIRTVSGYTF.

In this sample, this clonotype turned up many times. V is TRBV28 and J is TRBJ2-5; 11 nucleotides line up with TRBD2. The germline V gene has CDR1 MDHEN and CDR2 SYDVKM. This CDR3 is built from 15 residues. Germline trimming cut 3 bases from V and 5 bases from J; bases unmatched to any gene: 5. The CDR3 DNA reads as TGTGCCAGCAGTTTGAGACTAGCGGGGACTGAGACCCAGTACTTC. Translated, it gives CASSLRLAGTETQYF. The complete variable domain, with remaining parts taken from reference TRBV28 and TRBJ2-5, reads DVKVTQSSRYLVKRTGEKVFLECVQDMDHENMFWYRQDPGLGLRLIYFSYDVKMKEKGDIPEGYSVSREKKERFSLILESASTNQTSMYLCASSLRLAGTETQYFGPGTRLLVL.

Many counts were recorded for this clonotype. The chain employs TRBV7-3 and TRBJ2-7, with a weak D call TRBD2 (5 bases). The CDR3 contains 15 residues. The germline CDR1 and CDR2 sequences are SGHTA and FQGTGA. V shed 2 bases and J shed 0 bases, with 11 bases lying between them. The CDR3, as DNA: TGTGCCAGCAGCTTAGAAGCGGTTAGCTCCTACGAGCAGTACTTC. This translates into CASSLEAVSSYEQYF.

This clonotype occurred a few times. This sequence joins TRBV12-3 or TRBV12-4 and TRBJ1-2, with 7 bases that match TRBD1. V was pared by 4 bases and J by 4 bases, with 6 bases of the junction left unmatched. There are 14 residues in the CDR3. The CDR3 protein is CASSSLTGIYGYTF. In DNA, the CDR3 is TGTGCCAGCAGTTCCCTGACAGGGATCTATGGCTACACCTTC.

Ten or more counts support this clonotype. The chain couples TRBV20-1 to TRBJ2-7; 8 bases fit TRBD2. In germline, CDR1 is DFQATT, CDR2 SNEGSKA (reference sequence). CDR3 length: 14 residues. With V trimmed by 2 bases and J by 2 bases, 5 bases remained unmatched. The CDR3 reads CSARPGTRAYEQYF. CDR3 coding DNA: TGCAGTGCTAGACCCGGGACTAGAGCCTACGAGCAGTACTTC.

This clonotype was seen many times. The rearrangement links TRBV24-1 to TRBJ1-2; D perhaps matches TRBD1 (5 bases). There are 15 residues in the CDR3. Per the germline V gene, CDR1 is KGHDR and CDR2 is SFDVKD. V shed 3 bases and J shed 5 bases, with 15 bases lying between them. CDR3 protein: CATSDSGTVSYGYTF. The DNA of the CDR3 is TGTGCCACCAGTGATAGTGGGACCGTGAGTTATGGCTACACCTTC.

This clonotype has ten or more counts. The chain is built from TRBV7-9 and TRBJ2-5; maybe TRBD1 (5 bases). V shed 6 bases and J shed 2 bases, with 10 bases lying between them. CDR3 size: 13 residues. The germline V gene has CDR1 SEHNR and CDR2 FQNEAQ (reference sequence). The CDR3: CASRTRTQETQYF. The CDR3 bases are TGTGCCAGCAGAACACGGACACAAGAGACCCAGTACTTC.

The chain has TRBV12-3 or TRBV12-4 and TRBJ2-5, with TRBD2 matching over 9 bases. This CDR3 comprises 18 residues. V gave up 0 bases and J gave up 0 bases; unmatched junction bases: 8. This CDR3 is CASSLANRLAAHQETQYF. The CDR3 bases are TGTGCCAGCAGTTTAGCCAATAGACTAGCGGCCCACCAAGAGACCCAGTACTTC.

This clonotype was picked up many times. CDR3 amino acids: CSASGLPNQPQHF. In DNA form, the CDR3 reads TGCAGTGCGAGTGGACTACCTAATCAGCCCCAGCATTTT. The chain is built from TRBV20-1 and TRBJ1-5; D not resolved. This CDR3 has 13 residues. The germline CDR1 and CDR2 sequences are DFQATT and SNEGSKA (reference sequence). V gave up 6 bases and J gave up 4 bases, with 13 bases separating them.

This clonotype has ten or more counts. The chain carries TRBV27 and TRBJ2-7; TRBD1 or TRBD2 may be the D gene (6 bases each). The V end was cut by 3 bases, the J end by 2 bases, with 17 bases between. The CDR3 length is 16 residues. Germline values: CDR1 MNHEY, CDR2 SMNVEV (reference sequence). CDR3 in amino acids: CASSLEGVFPTYEQYF. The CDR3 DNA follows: TGTGCCAGCAGTTTGGAGGGGGTTTTCCCAACCTACGAGCAGTACTTC.

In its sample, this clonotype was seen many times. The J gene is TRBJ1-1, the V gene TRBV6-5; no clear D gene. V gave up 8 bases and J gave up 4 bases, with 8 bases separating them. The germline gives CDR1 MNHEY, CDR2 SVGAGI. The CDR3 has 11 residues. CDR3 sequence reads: CASALGTEAFF. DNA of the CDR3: TGTGCCAGCGCTTTAGGCACTGAAGCTTTCTTT.

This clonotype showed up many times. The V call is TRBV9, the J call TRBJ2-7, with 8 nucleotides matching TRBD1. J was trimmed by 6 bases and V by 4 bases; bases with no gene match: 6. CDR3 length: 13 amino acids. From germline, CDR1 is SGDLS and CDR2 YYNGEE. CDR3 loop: CASSTTGDSEQYF. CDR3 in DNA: TGTGCCAGCAGCACGACAGGGGATAGCGAGCAGTACTTC.

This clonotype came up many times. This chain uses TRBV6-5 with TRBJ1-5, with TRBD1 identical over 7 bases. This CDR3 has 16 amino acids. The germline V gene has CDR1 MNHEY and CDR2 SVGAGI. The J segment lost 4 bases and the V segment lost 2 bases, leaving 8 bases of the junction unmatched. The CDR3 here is CASSYPDRVGNQPQHF. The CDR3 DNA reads TGTGCCAGCAGTTACCCCGACAGGGTGGGGAATCAGCCCCAGCATTTT.

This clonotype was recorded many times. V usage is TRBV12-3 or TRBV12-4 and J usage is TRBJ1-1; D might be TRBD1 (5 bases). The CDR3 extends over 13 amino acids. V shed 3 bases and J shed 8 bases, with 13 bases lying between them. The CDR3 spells CASSFRDHSEAFF. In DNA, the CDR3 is TGTGCCAGCAGTTTCAGGGACCACTCCGAAGCTTTCTTT.

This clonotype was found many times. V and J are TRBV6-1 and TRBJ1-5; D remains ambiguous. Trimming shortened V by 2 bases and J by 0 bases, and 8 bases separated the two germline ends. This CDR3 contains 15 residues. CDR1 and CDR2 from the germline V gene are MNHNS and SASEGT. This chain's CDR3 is CASSEFYPSNQPQHF. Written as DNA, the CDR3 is TGTGCCAGCAGTGAATTTTATCCTAGCAATCAGCCCCAGCATTTT.

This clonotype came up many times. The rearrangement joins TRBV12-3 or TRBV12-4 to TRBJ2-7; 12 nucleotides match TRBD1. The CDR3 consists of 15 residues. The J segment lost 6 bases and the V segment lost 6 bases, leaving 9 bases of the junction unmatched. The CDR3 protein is CASSTLGTGGAEQYF. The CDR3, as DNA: TGTGCCAGCAGCACTCTAGGGACAGGGGGCGCCGAGCAGTACTTC.

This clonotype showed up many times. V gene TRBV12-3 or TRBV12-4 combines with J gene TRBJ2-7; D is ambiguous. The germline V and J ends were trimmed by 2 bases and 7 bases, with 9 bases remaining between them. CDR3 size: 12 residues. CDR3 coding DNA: TGTGCCAGCAGTTTAAGACCCTTGGAGCAGTACTTC. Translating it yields CASSLRPLEQYF.

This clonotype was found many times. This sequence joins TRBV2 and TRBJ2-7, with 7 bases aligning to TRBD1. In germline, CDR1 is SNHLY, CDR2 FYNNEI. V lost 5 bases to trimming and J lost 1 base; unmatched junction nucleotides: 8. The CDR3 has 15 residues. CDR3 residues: CASSRDREPSYEQYF. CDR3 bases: TGTGCCAGCAGTCGGGACAGAGAGCCTTCCTACGAGCAGTACTTC.

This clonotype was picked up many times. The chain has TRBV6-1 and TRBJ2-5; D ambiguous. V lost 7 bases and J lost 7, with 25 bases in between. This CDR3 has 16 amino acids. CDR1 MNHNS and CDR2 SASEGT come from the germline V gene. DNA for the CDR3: TGTGCCAGCACCCGGACCGTAGTACCGACTCACGGGACCCAGTACTTC. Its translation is CASTRTVVPTHGTQYF.

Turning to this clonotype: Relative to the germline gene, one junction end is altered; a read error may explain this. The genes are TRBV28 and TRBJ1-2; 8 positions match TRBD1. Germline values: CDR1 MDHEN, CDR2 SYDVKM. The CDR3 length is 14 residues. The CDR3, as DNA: TGTGTCAGCAGCGTATTACAGGGGGACTATGGCTACACCTTC. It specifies CVSSVLQGDYGYTF.

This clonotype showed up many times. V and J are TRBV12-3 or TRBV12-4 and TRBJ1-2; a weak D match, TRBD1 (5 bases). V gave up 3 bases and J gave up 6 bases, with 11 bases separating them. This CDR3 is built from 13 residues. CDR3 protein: CASSFLEGDGYTF. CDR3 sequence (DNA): TGTGCCAGCAGTTTTTTGGAAGGGGATGGCTACACCTTC.

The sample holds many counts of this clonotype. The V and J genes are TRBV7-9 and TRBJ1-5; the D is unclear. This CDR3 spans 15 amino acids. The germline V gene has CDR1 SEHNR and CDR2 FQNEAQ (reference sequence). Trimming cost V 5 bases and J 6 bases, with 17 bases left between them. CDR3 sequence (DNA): TGTGCCAGCAGCCGAACGGGGATCACGGCTCAGCCCCAGCATTTT. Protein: CASSRTGITAQPQHF.

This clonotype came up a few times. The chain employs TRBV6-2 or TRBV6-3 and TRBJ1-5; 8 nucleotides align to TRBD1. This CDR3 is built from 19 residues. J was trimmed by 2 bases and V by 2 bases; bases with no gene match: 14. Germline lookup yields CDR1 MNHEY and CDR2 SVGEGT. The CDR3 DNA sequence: TGTGCCAGCAGTTACCGGTGGACAGGGAAGGGGTTGGGCAATCAGCCCCAGCATTTT. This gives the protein CASSYRWTGKGLGNQPQHF.

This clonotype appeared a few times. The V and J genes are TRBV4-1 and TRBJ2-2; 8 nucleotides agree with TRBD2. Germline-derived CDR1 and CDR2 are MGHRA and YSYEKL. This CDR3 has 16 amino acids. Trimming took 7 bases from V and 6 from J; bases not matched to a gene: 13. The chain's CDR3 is CASTRGGQPWPGELFF. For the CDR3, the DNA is TGCGCCAGCACCCGGGGGGGACAACCATGGCCCGGGGAGCTGTTTTTT.

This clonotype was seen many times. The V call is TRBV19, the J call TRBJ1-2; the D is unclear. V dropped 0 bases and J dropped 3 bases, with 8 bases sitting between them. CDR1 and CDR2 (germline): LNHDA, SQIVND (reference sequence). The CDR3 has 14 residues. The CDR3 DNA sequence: TGTGCCAGTAGTATAGACAACGGGTACTATGGCTACACCTTC. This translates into CASSIDNGYYGYTF.

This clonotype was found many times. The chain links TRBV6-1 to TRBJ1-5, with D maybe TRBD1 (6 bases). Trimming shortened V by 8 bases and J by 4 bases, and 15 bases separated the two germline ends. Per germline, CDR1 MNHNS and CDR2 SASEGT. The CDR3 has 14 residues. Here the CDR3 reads CASQTQGINQPQHF. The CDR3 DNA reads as TGTGCCAGCCAGACTCAGGGGATTAATCAGCCCCAGCATTTT.

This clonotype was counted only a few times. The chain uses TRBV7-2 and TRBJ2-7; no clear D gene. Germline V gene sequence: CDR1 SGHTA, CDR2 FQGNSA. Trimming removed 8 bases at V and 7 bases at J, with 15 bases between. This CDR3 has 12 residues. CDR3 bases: TGTGCCAGCGGTGGACGTTCGAGGGAGCAGTACTTC. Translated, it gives CASGGRSREQYF.

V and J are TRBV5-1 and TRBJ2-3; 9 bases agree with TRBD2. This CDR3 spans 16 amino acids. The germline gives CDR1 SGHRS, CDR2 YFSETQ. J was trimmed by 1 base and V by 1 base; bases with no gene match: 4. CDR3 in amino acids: CASSLKRLAGTDTQYF. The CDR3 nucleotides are TGCGCCAGCAGCTTGAAGCGACTAGCGGGCACAGATACGCAGTATTTT.